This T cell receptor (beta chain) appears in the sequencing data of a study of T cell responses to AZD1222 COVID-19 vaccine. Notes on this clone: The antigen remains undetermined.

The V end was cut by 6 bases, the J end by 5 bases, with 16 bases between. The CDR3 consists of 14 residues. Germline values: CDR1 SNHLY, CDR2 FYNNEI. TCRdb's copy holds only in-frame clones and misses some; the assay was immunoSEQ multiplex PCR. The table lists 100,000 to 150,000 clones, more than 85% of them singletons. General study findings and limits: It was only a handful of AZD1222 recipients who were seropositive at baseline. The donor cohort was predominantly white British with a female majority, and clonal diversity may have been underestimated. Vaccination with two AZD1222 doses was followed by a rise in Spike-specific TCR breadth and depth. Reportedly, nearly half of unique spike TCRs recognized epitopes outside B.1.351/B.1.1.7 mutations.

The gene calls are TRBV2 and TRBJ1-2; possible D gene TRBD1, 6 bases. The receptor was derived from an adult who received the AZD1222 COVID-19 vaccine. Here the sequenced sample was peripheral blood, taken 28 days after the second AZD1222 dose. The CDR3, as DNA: TGTGCCAGCAGACAGGACAGCTTCACTTATGGCTACACCTTC. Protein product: CASRQDSFTYGYTF.